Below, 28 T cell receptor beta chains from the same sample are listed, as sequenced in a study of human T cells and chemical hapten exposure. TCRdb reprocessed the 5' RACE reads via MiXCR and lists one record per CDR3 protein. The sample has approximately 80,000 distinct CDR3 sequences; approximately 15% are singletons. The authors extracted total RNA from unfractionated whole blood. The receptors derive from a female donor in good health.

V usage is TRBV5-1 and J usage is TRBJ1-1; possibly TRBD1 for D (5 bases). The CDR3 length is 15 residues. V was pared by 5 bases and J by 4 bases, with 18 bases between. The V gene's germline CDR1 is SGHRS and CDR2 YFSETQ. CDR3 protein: CASRPRETSPTEAFF. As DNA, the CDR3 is TGCGCCAGCAGACCCAGGGAGACATCGCCCACTGAAGCTTTCTTT.

CDR3 DNA sequence: TGTGCCAGCAGCTTTTTAGTGGGGGGCACTGAAGCTTTCTTT. It specifies CASSFLVGGTEAFF. This sequence joins TRBV5-6 and TRBJ1-1, with D possibly TRBD1 on 5 matching bases. This CDR3 is built from 14 residues. The V gene lost 2 bases and the J gene lost 4 bases, with 12 bases spanning the gap. Germline V gene lookup returns CDR1 SGHDT and CDR2 YYEEEE.

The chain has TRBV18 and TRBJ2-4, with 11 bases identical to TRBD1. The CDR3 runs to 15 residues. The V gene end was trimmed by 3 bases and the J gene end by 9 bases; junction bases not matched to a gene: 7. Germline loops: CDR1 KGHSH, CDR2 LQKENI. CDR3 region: CASSPGQGGLGIQYF. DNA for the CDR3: TGTGCCAGCTCACCGGGACAGGGGGGTCTCGGCATTCAGTACTTC.

The CDR3 reads CASSWQAREGSYNEQFF. The CDR3 DNA reads TGTGCCAGCAGTTGGCAGGCCCGGGAGGGCTCCTACAATGAGCAGTTCTTC. The rearrangement links TRBV6-1 to TRBJ2-1, with 8 bases lining up with TRBD2. CDR1 MNHNS and CDR2 SASEGT come from the germline V gene. The CDR3 has 17 amino acids. V lost 5 bases, J lost 0 bases, and 9 bases stayed unmatched.

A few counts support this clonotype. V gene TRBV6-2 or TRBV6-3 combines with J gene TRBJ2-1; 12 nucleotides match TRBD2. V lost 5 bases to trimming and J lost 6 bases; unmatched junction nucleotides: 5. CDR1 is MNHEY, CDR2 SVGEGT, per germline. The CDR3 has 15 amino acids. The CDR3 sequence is CASSLAGGPSNEQFF. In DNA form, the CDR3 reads TGTGCCAGCAGTCTAGCGGGGGGGCCCTCCAATGAGCAGTTCTTC.

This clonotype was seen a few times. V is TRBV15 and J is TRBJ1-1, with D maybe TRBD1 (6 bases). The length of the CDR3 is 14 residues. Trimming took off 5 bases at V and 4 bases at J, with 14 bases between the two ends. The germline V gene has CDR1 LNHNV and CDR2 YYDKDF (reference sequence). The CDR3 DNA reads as TGTGCCACCAGCTTAGGCAGGGGAGGCACTGAAGCTTTCTTT. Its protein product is CATSLGRGGTEAFF.

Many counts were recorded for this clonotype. This CDR3 reads CSAGQGREQYF. The CDR3 DNA reads as TGCAGCGCCGGTCAGGGCCGCGAGCAGTACTTC. The chain links TRBV29-1 to TRBJ2-7; TRBD1 is a possible D gene (5 bases). V was shortened by 7 bases and J by 6 bases, with 13 bases between the two germline ends. This CDR3 is 11 amino acids long. Per germline, CDR1 SQVTM and CDR2 ANQGSEA.

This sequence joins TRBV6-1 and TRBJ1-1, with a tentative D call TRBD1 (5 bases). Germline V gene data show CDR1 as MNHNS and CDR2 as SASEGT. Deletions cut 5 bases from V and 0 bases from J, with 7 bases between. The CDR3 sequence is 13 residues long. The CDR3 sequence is CASSTQVNTEAFF. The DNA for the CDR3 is TGTGCCAGCAGTACACAGGTGAACACTGAAGCTTTCTTT.

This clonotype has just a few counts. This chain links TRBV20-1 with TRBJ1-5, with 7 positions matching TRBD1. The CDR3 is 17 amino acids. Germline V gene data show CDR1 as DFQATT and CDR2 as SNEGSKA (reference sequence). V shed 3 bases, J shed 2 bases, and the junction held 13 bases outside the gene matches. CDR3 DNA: TGCAGTGCTAGTGTCCAAGGGGGCGCCGGTGGCAATCAGCCCCAGCATTTT. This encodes CSASVQGGAGGNQPQHF.

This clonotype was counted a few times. In nucleotides, the CDR3 is TGCAGTGCTTTAGCGGCGGGGTCCCACAATGAGCAGTTCTTC. The encoded protein is CSALAAGSHNEQFF. The chain is built from TRBV20-1 and TRBJ2-1; a possible D gene is TRBD2 (6 bases). The CDR3 runs 14 residues. Trimming took 5 bases from V and 5 from J, leaving 16 bases between them. Germline-derived CDR1 and CDR2 are DFQATT and SNEGSKA (reference sequence).

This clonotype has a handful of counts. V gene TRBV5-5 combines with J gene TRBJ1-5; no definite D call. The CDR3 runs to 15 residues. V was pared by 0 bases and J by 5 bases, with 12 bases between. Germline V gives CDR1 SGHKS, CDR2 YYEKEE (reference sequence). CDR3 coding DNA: TGTGCCAGCAGCTTGGTCGCGGGGAGGGATCAGCCCCAGCATTTT. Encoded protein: CASSLVAGRDQPQHF.

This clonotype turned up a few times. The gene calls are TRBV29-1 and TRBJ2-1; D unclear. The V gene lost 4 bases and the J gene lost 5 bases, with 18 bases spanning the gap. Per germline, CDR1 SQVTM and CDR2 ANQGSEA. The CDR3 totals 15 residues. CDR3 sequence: CSVAKPHKSNNEQFF. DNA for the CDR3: TGCAGCGTTGCGAAACCGCACAAGTCGAACAATGAGCAGTTCTTC.

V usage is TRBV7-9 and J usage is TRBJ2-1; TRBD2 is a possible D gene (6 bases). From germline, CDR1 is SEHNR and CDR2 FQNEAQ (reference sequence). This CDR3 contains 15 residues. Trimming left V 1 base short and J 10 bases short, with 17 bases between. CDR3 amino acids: CASSLGLVRPGEQFF. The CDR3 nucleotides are TGTGCCAGCAGCTTAGGACTAGTGAGGCCCGGCGAGCAGTTCTTC.

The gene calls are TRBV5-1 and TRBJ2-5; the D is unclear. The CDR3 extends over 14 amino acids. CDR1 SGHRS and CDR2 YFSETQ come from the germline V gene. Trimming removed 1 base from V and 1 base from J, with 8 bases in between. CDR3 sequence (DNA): TGCGCCAGCAGCTTGCGCCCAGTCCAAGAGACCCAGTACTTC. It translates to CASSLRPVQETQYF.

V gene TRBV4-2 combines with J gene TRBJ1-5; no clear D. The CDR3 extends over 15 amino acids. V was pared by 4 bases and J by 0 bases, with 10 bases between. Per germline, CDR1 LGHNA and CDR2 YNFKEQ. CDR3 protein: CASSRVPNSNQPQHF. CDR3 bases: TGTGCCAGCAGCCGTGTGCCGAATAGCAATCAGCCCCAGCATTTT.

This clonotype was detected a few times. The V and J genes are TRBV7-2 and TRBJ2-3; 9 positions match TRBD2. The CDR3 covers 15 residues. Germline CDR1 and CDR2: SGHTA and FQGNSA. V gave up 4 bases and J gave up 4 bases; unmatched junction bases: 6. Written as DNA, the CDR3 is TGTGCCAGCAGCTGGCGGGGGGGCTTCCCAGATACGCAGTATTTT. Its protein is CASSWRGGFPDTQYF.

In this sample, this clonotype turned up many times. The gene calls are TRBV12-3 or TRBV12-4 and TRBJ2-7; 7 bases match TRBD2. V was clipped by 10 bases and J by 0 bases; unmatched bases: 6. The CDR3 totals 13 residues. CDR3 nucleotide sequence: TGTGCCACCCGGGAGGCCAGCTCCTACGAGCAGTACTTC. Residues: CATREASSYEQYF.

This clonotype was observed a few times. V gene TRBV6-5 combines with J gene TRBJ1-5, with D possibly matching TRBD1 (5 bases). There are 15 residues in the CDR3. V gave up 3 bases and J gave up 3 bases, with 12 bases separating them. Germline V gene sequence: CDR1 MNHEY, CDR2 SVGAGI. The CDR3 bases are TGTGCCAGCAGTTATATGCAGGGTGACAATCAGCCCCAGCATTTT. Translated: CASSYMQGDNQPQHF.

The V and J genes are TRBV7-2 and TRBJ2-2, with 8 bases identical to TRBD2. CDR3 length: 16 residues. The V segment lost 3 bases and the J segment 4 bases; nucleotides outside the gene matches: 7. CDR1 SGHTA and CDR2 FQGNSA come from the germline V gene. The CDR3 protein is CASSFYGGRSTGELFF. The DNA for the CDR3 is TGTGCCAGCAGCTTTTATGGCGGGAGGTCCACCGGGGAGCTGTTTTTT. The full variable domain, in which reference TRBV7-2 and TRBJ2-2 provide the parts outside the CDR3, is GAGVSQSPSNKVTEKGKDVELRCDPISGHTALYWYRQSLGQGLEFLIYFQGNSAPDKSGLPSDRFSAERTGGSVSTLTIQRTQQEDSAVYLCASSFYGGRSTGELFFGEGSRLTVL.

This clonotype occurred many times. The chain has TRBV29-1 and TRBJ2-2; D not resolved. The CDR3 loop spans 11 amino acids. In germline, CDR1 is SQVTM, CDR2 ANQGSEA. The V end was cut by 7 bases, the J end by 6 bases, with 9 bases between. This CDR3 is CSALRSGELFF. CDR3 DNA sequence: TGCAGCGCCCTCCGGTCCGGGGAGCTGTTTTTT.

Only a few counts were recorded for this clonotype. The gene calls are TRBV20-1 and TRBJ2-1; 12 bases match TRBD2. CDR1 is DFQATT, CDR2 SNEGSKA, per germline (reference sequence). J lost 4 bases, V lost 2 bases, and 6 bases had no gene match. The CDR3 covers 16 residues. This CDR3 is CSARLAGGQSYNEQFF. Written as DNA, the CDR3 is TGCAGTGCTAGACTAGCGGGGGGGCAATCTTACAATGAGCAGTTCTTC.

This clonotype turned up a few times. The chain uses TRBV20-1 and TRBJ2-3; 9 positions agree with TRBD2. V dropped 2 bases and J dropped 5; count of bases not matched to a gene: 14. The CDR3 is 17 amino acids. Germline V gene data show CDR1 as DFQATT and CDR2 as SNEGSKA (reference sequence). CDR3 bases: TGCAGTGCTAGACCTCCTCTGGGCGGGAGGGTGATAGATACGCAGTATTTT. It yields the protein CSARPPLGGRVIDTQYF.

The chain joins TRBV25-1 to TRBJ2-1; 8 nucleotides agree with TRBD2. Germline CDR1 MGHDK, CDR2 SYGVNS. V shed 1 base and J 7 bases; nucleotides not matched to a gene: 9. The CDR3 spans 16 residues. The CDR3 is CASSEWRGAPLNEQFF. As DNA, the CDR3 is TGTGCCAGCAGTGAATGGCGGGGGGCTCCCCTTAATGAGCAGTTCTTC.

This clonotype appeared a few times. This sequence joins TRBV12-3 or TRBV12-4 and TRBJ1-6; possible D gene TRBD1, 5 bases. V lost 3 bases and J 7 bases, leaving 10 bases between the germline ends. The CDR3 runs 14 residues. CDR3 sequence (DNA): TGTGCCAGCAGTTTGTCGGCAGGGAATTCACCCCTCCACTTT. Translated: CASSLSAGNSPLHF.

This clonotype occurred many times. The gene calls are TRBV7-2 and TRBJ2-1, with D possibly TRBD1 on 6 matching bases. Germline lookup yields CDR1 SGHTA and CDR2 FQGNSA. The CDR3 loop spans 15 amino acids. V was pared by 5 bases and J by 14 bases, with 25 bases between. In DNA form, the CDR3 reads TGTGCCAGCAGCCTCCCTCCCGGGACACACCTTGGAAAGTTCTTC. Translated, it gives CASSLPPGTHLGKFF.

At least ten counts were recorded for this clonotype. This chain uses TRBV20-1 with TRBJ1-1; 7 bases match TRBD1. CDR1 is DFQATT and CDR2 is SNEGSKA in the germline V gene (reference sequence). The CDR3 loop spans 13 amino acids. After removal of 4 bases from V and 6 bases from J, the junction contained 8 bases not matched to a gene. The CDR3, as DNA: TGCAGTGCTAAGAACAGGGGATTGGCTGAAGCTTTCTTT. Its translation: CSAKNRGLAEAFF.

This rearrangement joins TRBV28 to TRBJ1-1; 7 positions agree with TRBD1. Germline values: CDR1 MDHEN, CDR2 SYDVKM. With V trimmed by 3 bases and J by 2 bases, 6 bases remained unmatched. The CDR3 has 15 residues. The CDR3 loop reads CASSFTGQSNTEAFF. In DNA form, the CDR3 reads TGTGCCAGCAGTTTCACGGGACAGTCAAACACTGAAGCTTTCTTT. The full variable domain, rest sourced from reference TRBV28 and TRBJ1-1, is DVKVTQSSRYLVKRTGEKVFLECVQDMDHENMFWYRQDPGLGLRLIYFSYDVKMKEKGDIPEGYSVSREKKERFSLILESASTNQTSMYLCASSFTGQSNTEAFFGQGTRLTVV.

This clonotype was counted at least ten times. CDR3 residues: CASSLRDRNSPLHF. The DNA for the CDR3 is TGTGCCAGCAGTTTAAGGGACAGAAATTCACCCCTCCACTTT. The rearrangement joins TRBV12-3 or TRBV12-4 to TRBJ1-6; 7 bases agree with TRBD1. Trimming removed 2 bases from V and 7 bases from J; junction bases left unmatched: 2. The CDR3 extends over 14 amino acids.